This entry features one T cell receptor (beta chain) sequence. As yet, its antigen is unknown. The germline V gene encodes CDR1 SGHTA and CDR2 FQGNSA. This CDR3 region has 17 residues. The junction had 14 bases not matched to a gene; V was cut back by 5 bases and J by 5 bases. The record originates from a study of T cells after yellow fever vaccination. Study conclusions and caveats: The study re-detected most primary-vaccination clones after the booster (roughly 96% CD4, 85% to 90% CD8). FACS-sorted repertoires could harbor abundant contaminating bulk-population clonotypes.

Researchers made TCR cDNA using 5'RACE template switching, and this step added a universal primer site and UMIs. TCRdb re-derived calls from the 5' RACE reads in MiXCR, one entry per CDR3 protein. The sample lists 150,000 to 200,000 distinct CDR3 sequences; approximately 9.7% were seen once. The sequence derives from a man aged 18-30 years who received the YFV17D yellow fever vaccine. Source: CD8+ T cells sorted from PBMCs, taken 45 days after the yellow fever booster vaccination. This chain links TRBV7-2 with TRBJ2-3, with 9 nucleotides matching TRBD1. CDR3 nucleotides: TGTGCCAGCAGCGCCACAGCCGGGACAGGGACTCTAGATACGCAGTATTTT. Residues: CASSATAGTGTLDTQYF.